This entry lists 11 T cell receptor beta chains sequenced from one sample in a study of blood T cell repertoires in COVID-19. Repertoires were generated with immunoSEQ multiplex PCR, while TCRdb's copy carries only in-frame clones and drops some. The table shows 71,000 or so clones, with approximately 80% occurring only once. The specimen was peripheral blood. These receptors were taken from a man aged 50-60 years with acute or convalescent COVID-19.

The CDR3 sequence is CASSQLGGNIQYF. The CDR3 DNA sequence: TGTGCCAGCAGTCAACTCGGGGGAAACATTCAGTACTTC. The rearrangement uses TRBV6-5 and TRBJ2-4, with D possibly TRBD2 on 6 matching bases. The CDR3 loop spans 13 amino acids. Per germline, CDR1 MNHEY and CDR2 SVGAGI. V lost 5 bases and J lost 6, with 11 bases in between.

The rearrangement joins TRBV12-5 to TRBJ1-1; 7 nucleotides agree with TRBD1. Germline-derived CDR1 and CDR2 are LGHNT and FRNRAP. This CDR3 comprises 18 residues. V shed 0 bases and J 1 base; nucleotides not matched to a gene: 11. CDR3 DNA sequence: TGTGCTAGTGGTTTGGTTACCGGGACAGAAAATAAGAACACTGAAGCTTTCTTT. This translates into CASGLVTGTENKNTEAFF.

The J gene is TRBJ2-5, the V gene TRBV9; 8 bases line up with TRBD1. Germline-derived CDR1 and CDR2 are SGDLS and YYNGEE. This CDR3 region has 13 residues. After removal of 3 bases from V and 5 bases from J, the junction contained 3 bases not matched to a gene. The CDR3 DNA reads TGTGCCAGCAGCGCGACAGGGGCGGAGACCCAGTACTTC. Its protein is CASSATGAETQYF.

The chain uses TRBV11-2 and TRBJ1-2; weak D call: TRBD1 (5 bases). The CDR3 totals 17 residues. Trimming left V 5 bases short and J 3 bases short, with 22 bases between. Germline V gene data show CDR1 as SGHAT and CDR2 as FQNNGV. The CDR3 protein is CASSPATPRSRDYGYTF. In DNA, the CDR3 is TGTGCCAGCAGCCCCGCCACACCGCGAAGCAGGGACTATGGCTACACCTTC.

This clone has just one count. V is TRBV6-6 and J is TRBJ1-5; D is possibly TRBD1 (6 bases). CDR3 length: 16 amino acids. Trimming left V 5 bases short and J 0 bases short, with 14 bases between. Germline loops: CDR1 MNHNY, CDR2 SVGAGI (reference sequence). CDR3 loop: CASSHRVRNSNQPQHF. The CDR3 DNA reads TGTGCCAGCAGTCACAGGGTCAGAAATAGCAATCAGCCCCAGCATTTT.

The rearrangement links TRBV29-1 to TRBJ2-1; D is unclear. Between the trimmed V and J ends, which lost 0 bases and 2 bases, there was a span of 14 bases. Germline CDR1 SQVTM, CDR2 ANQGSEA. CDR3 size: 16 residues. The DNA of the CDR3 is TGCAGCGTTGAAGATCCAGTATCCCGAACCTACAATGAGCAGTTCTTC. This gives the protein CSVEDPVSRTYNEQFF.

V is TRBV24-1 and J is TRBJ2-5, with a possible D match to TRBD2 (6 bases). This CDR3 is 14 amino acids long. V lost 5 bases to trimming and J lost 5 bases, with 14 bases between them. Germline V lookup: CDR1 KGHDR, CDR2 SFDVKD. The CDR3 protein is CATSAFRGSETQYF. The DNA of the CDR3 is TGTGCCACCAGTGCTTTCCGGGGGTCGGAGACCCAGTACTTC.

The J gene is TRBJ1-5, the V gene TRBV5-4, with D unclear. The germline V gene has CDR1 SGHNT and CDR2 YYREEE (reference sequence). With 3 bases removed from V and 7 bases from J, the gap between germline ends came to 14 bases. The CDR3 has 14 residues. CDR3 DNA: TGTGCCAGCAGCTACTGGGCTGATGGCCAGCCCCAGCATTTT. Amino acid sequence: CASSYWADGQPQHF.

CDR3 coding DNA: TGTGCCAGCAGCTTCCGACAGGGGGCGTATGATACGCAGTATTTT. Translation: CASSFRQGAYDTQYF. The chain couples TRBV7-2 to TRBJ2-3, with TRBD1 identical over 10 bases. Germline assignment: CDR1 SGHTA and CDR2 FQGNSA. This CDR3 has 15 amino acids. V lost 3 bases to trimming and J lost 6 bases; unmatched junction nucleotides: 6.

Only a few counts were recorded for this clone. V gene TRBV18 combines with J gene TRBJ1-5; possible D gene TRBD1, 5 bases. This CDR3 comprises 15 residues. Trimming took 3 bases from V and 3 from J, leaving 12 bases between them. CDR1 and CDR2 (germline): KGHSH, LQKENI. The CDR3 bases are TGTGCCAGCTCACCCCGAGGGGACTCCAATCAGCCCCAGCATTTT. Translated: CASSPRGDSNQPQHF.

The chain is built from TRBV5-1 and TRBJ1-1; 8 bases match TRBD1. The junction had 7 bases not matched to a gene; V was cut back by 0 bases and J by 0 bases. The CDR3 contains 17 residues. Germline CDR1 and CDR2: SGHRS and YFSETQ. The CDR3: CASSLGLGQGMNTEAFF. For the CDR3, the DNA is TGCGCCAGCAGCTTGGGATTAGGACAGGGAATGAACACTGAAGCTTTCTTT.